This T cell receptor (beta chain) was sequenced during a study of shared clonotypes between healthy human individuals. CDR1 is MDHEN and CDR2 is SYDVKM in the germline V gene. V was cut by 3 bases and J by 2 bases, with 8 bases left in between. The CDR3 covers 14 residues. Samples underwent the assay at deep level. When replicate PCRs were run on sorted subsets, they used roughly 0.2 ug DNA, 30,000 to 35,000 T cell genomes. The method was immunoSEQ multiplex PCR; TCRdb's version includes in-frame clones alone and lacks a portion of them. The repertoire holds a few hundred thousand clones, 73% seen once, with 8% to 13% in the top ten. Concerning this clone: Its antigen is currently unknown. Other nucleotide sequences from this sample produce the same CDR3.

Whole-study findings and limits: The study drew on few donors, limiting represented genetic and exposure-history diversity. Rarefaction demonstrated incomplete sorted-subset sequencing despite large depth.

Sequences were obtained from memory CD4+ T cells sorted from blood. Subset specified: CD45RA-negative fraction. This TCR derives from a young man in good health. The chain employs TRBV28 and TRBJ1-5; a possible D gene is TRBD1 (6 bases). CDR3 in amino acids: CASSLPGGNQPQHF. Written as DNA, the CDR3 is TGTGCCAGCAGTTTGCCAGGGGGCAATCAGCCCCAGCATTTT.